This T cell receptor (beta chain) was documented in a study of T cells in Graves' hyperthyroidism and ophthalmopathy. The length of the CDR3 is 15 residues. V gave up 1 base and J gave up 2 bases; unmatched junction bases: 0. The germline V gene encodes CDR1 SGHVS and CDR2 FNYEAQ. Amplified TCR beta CDR3 regions derived from RNA transcripts. RT-PCR in the first round (using the HTBI primer set) targeted the TCR CDR3. One entry per CDR3 protein results from TCRdb running MiXCR on the multiplex PCR reads. The sample holds about 180,000 distinct CDR3 sequences; approximately 15% are singletons and the top ten take 25% to 35%. In its sample, this clonotype was seen many times.

The receptor comes from a woman aged 45-60 years with Graves' hyperthyroidism. Source material: blood. This sequence joins TRBV7-6 and TRBJ2-5, with 11 bases matching TRBD2. CDR3 in DNA: TGTGCCAGCAGCTTAGGACTAGCGGGGCAAGAGACCCAGTACTTC. Translation: CASSLGLAGQETQYF.